Reported below is one T cell receptor beta chain. Its specific antigen is unknown. No clone much larger than this one lies a single base away; base qualities are absent. Sequences SGHRS (CDR1) and YFSETQ (CDR2) are obtained from the germline V gene. The CDR3 contains 15 residues, cysteine and phenylalanine counted. Only CDR3 DNA remains: 45 bases, in frame from the first base. Germline trimming: 4 bases from V, 7 bases from J; junction bases outside gene matches: 10. These data belong to a study of blood T cell repertoires in COVID-19 (dated by TCRdb to the early 2020s). Background for the entire study: Samples from collaborators originated in the United States, Italy and Spain and spanned both the acute and convalescent phases of COVID-19. The material from the prospective study consisted of cDNA or gDNA derived from T cells, B-cell-depleted T cells, or PBMCs. Deeply sampled blood TCRbeta repertoires from subjects exposed to, actively infected with, or recovered from COVID-19 were included in the dataset. The repertoires were released in a freely available public database meant as a resource for research on the immune response to SARS-CoV-2. Samples were obtained from the ongoing ImmuneRACE study (first 160 participants) and from over 1,000 subjects provided by 6 global collaborators. Nearly every sample came with metadata listing a de-identified subject ID, COVID-19 status, age in years and sex. Where available, HLA class I and class II types were obtained from metadata supplied by the sample provider rather than from assay-based typing.

TCRbeta CDR3 regions were amplified from genomic DNA by means of the immunoSEQ Assay, a bias-controlled multiplex PCR. The original methods were these. The number of nucleated cells in each sample was estimated by amplification of reference gene primers within the assay. To quantify the absolute abundance of each unique TCRbeta CDR3 rearrangement, sequence reads were collapsed and filtered. For each sample, productive Simpson clonality was calculated as the square root of Simpson's diversity index over productive rearrangements. TCRdb re-hosts the immuneACCESS table, in-frame sequences only. Its copies lack some clones; in the studies checked, an unresolved V gene accounts for under half of them, and the cause for the rest is not known. V, J and clone size derive from that table, while D and trimming were established from the DNA sequence. The sample data list roughly 260,000 clones, and around 85% of these were observed just once. 4% of the sample belongs to the ten largest clones.

The paper as a whole reports these results and caveats: The quantity of clinical and demographic metadata differed by source and by participant and was supplied without curation.

The collaborating institutions used their own protocols to collect whole blood in K2EDTA tubes. Collaborator samples were shipped for TCRbeta analysis as frozen whole blood, isolated PBMCs, or DNA extracted from either sample type. What was sequenced was peripheral blood. The V and J segments used are TRBV5-1 and TRBJ1-4, with TRBD1 matching 7 junction bases. This receptor was obtained from a woman aged 40 to 50 with active or convalescent COVID-19. CDR3 sequence: CASSLQQGTGEKLFF. The nucleotide sequence is TGCGCCAGCAGCCTCCAACAGGGGACGGGTGAAAAACTGTTTTTT.